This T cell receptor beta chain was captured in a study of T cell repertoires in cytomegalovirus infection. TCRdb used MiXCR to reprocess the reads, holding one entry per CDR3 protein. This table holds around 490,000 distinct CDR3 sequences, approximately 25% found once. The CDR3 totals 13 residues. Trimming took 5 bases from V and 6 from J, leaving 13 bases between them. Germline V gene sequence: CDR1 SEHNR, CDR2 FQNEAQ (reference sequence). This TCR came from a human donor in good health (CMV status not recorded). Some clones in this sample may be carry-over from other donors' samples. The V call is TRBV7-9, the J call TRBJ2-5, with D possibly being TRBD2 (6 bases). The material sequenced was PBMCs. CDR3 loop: CASSGTGDQTQYF. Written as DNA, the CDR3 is TGTGCCAGCAGCGGCACGGGGGACCAGACCCAGTACTTC.